One and the same sample provided the 31 T cell receptor beta chains below, sequenced in a study of blood T cell repertoires in COVID-19. Here immunoSEQ multiplex PCR was the method, and the copy in TCRdb shows in-frame clones only, minus some. The sample records around 300,000 clones, around 89% being singletons. The sequencing sample was made of peripheral blood. The receptor source for this set is a woman aged 45-60 years with active or convalescent COVID-19.

V is TRBV18 and J is TRBJ2-6; 9 bases match TRBD1. CDR1 is KGHSH, CDR2 LQKENI, per germline. The CDR3 is made up of 18 amino acids. Germline trimming cut 2 bases from V and 0 bases from J; bases unmatched to any gene: 5. CDR3 loop: CASSPTGGAGSGANVLTF. The CDR3 nucleotides are TGTGCCAGCTCACCAACAGGGGGCGCGGGCTCTGGGGCCAACGTCCTGACTTTC. The entire variable domain, with the rest obtained from reference TRBV18 and TRBJ2-6, is as follows: NAGVMQNPRHLVRRRGQEARLRCSPMKGHSHVYWYRQLPEEGLKFMVYLQKENIIDESGMPKERFSAEFPKEGPSILRIQQVVRGDSAAYFCASSPTGGAGSGANVLTFGAGSRLTVL.

This chain connects TRBV6-5 to TRBJ1-2; 10 positions agree with TRBD1. Unmatched junction bases numbered 5, after V lost 6 bases and J lost 1 base. This CDR3 comprises 15 residues. From germline, CDR1 is MNHEY and CDR2 SVGAGI. CDR3 sequence reads: CASRRQGAVNYGYTF. CDR3 DNA: TGTGCCAGCAGGAGACAGGGGGCCGTTAACTATGGCTACACCTTC.

CDR3 amino acids: CASSQDTGGQDQPQHF. The CDR3 DNA follows: TGCGCCAGCAGCCAAGATACAGGGGGCCAGGATCAGCCCCAGCATTTT. The chain combines TRBV4-3 with TRBJ1-5; TRBD1 matches at 9 bases. The germline V gene encodes CDR1 LGHNA and CDR2 YSLEER. The CDR3 spans 16 residues. The V and J ends lost 0 bases and 5 bases, in that order; junction bases with no gene match: 5.

This rearrangement joins TRBV7-6 to TRBJ2-1, with 7 bases matching TRBD2. The CDR3 runs 15 residues. Looked up from germline, CDR1 is SGHVS and CDR2 is FNYEAQ. With 5 bases clipped from V and 7 bases from J, the junction kept 11 bases outside the gene matches. The CDR3 nucleotides read TGTGCCAGCAGCCCCACTAGCGACCAAACGAATGAGCAGTTCTTC. Translation gives CASSPTSDQTNEQFF.

The J gene is TRBJ2-3, the V gene TRBV5-1; 12 nucleotides line up with TRBD2. This CDR3 comprises 17 residues. Germline V gene lookup returns CDR1 SGHRS and CDR2 YFSETQ. V lost 0 bases and J lost 5; bases outside the gene matches: 7. For the CDR3, the DNA is TGCGCCAGCAGCTTGGTCCCTAGCGGGGGGGCCGTAGATACGCAGTATTTT. It yields the protein CASSLVPSGGAVDTQYF.

The chain carries TRBV30 and TRBJ2-6; 7 bases map to TRBD2. The germline V gene has CDR1 GTSNPN and CDR2 SVGIG (reference sequence). Germline trimming cut 7 bases from V and 0 bases from J; bases unmatched to any gene: 12. The CDR3 has 17 residues. This CDR3 is CASPVGRGSSGANVLTF. In DNA form, the CDR3 reads TGTGCCTCACCTGTAGGGCGGGGGAGCTCTGGGGCCAACGTCCTGACTTTC.

This clone came up once. The chain carries TRBV30 and TRBJ2-2, with D perhaps TRBD2 (6 bases). The CDR3 is 15 amino acids. Looked up from germline, CDR1 is GTSNPN and CDR2 is SVGIG (reference sequence). Trimming shortened V by 5 bases and J by 5 bases, and 18 bases separated the two germline ends. The CDR3 spells CAWVPGTRGTGELFF. DNA of the CDR3: TGTGCCTGGGTCCCCGGGACCCGGGGGACCGGGGAGCTGTTTTTT.

V gene TRBV28 combines with J gene TRBJ1-1, with D maybe TRBD1 (5 bases). Germline V CDR1 and CDR2: MDHEN, SYDVKM. Trimming removed 7 bases from V and 5 bases from J, with 11 bases in between. This CDR3 has 12 residues. CDR3 residues: CASNSGRTEAFF. The CDR3, as DNA: TGTGCCAGCAACTCAGGGAGGACTGAAGCTTTCTTT.

The CDR3 here is CASSYDRAKNIQYF. The CDR3 nucleotides read TGTGCCAGCAGCTATGACAGGGCCAAAAACATTCAGTACTTC. The V call is TRBV27, the J call TRBJ2-4, with a weak D call TRBD1 (6 bases). The CDR3 covers 14 residues. Trimming stripped 6 bases from V and 1 base from J, with 10 bases between. Looked up from germline, CDR1 is MNHEY and CDR2 is SMNVEV (reference sequence).

The chain couples TRBV4-3 to TRBJ2-5; 12 nucleotides line up with TRBD2. The CDR3 has 17 amino acids. The germline V gene encodes CDR1 LGHNA and CDR2 YSLEER. Losses at the gene ends were 0 bases for V and 6 bases for J; bases not matched to a gene: 8. CDR3 nucleotide sequence: TGCGCCAGCAGCCAAGACGCGACTAGCGGGAGTTTAAAGACCCAGTACTTC. It yields the protein CASSQDATSGSLKTQYF.

The CDR3 nucleotides read TGTGCCAGCAGCCTGCGCCCGAACAGCCATACGCAGTATTTT. Its protein is CASSLRPNSHTQYF. The chain carries TRBV7-2 and TRBJ2-3; D unresolved. CDR3 length: 14 amino acids. CDR1 and CDR2 (germline): SGHTA, FQGNSA. V was pared by 5 bases and J by 7 bases, with 16 bases between.

The chain has TRBV5-6 and TRBJ2-1, with D maybe TRBD2 (6 bases). CDR1 and CDR2 (germline): SGHDT, YYEEEE. This CDR3 is built from 13 residues. Between the trimmed V and J ends, which lost 1 base and 9 bases, there was a span of 11 bases. The CDR3 region has the DNA TGTGCCAGCAGCTTGAAGGGAGGTAGTGAGCAGTTCTTC. Translating it yields CASSLKGGSEQFF.

J is TRBJ2-5 and V is TRBV5-1; 7 bases map to TRBD1. The V segment lost 4 bases and the J segment 3 bases; nucleotides outside the gene matches: 6. The CDR3 extends over 14 amino acids. The germline V gene encodes CDR1 SGHRS and CDR2 YFSETQ. The CDR3 nucleotides read TGCGCCAGCAGCACAACCGGGACAGAAGAGACCCAGTACTTC. Amino acid sequence: CASSTTGTEETQYF. The variable domain in full, with the rest retrieved from reference TRBV5-1 and TRBJ2-5, is KAGVTQTPRYLIKTRGQQVTLSCSPISGHRSVSWYQQTPGQGLQFLFEYFSETQRNKGNFPGRFSGRQFSNSRSEMNVSTLELGDSALYLCASSTTGTEETQYFGPGTRLLVL.

This rearrangement joins TRBV18 to TRBJ2-1; TRBD2 matches 7 bases. CDR1 is KGHSH and CDR2 is LQKENI in the germline V gene. The CDR3 sequence is 17 residues long. J was trimmed by 6 bases and V by 1 base; bases with no gene match: 12. The CDR3 is CASSPLPGRSGGNEQFF. The CDR3 DNA follows: TGTGCCAGCTCACCACTTCCGGGTAGATCGGGAGGCAATGAGCAGTTCTTC. Full variable domain (rest looked up from reference TRBV18 and TRBJ2-1): NAGVMQNPRHLVRRRGQEARLRCSPMKGHSHVYWYRQLPEEGLKFMVYLQKENIIDESGMPKERFSAEFPKEGPSILRIQQVVRGDSAAYFCASSPLPGRSGGNEQFFGPGTRLTVL.

This clone was seen a few times. The chain recombines TRBV9 with TRBJ2-7; perhaps TRBD2 as D (5 bases). Germline V gene lookup returns CDR1 SGDLS and CDR2 YYNGEE. Trimming removed 0 bases from V and 5 bases from J, with 15 bases in between. CDR3 size: 15 residues. For the CDR3, the DNA is TGTGCCAGCAGCGTAGGTGAGGGTACCCCAGACGAGCAGTACTTC. It translates to CASSVGEGTPDEQYF.

V and J are TRBV27 and TRBJ2-1; 8 bases map to TRBD2. Trimming removed 6 bases from V and 6 bases from J; junction bases left unmatched: 10. CDR3 length: 15 amino acids. CDR1 MNHEY and CDR2 SMNVEV come from the germline V gene (reference sequence). The chain's CDR3 is CASRPRTSYSNEQFF. The CDR3 DNA is TGTGCCAGCAGACCGCGGACTAGCTACAGCAATGAGCAGTTCTTC.

This sequence joins TRBV27 and TRBJ1-3; maybe TRBD1 (5 bases). Germline loops: CDR1 MNHEY, CDR2 SMNVEV (reference sequence). The CDR3 length is 15 residues. Trimming shortened V by 6 bases and J by 3 bases, and 15 bases separated the two germline ends. The CDR3 DNA follows: TGTGCCAGCAGCTCCCTGGGGCTCGGTGGAAACACCATATATTTT. Its translation: CASSSLGLGGNTIYF.

The chain couples TRBV7-2 to TRBJ1-2, with D perhaps matching TRBD1 (5 bases). The germline gives CDR1 SGHTA, CDR2 FQGNSA. The V end lost 2 bases, the J end lost 4 bases, and 11 bases lay between the germline ends. The CDR3 has 14 residues. The CDR3 DNA reads TGTGCCAGCAGCTTATCGCAGGGAGGCTATGGCTACACCTTC. Its translation is CASSLSQGGYGYTF.

A single count supports this clone. J is TRBJ2-7 and V is TRBV6-2 or TRBV6-3; D is ambiguous. The CDR3 runs to 12 residues. CDR1 and CDR2 from the germline V gene are MNHEY and SVGEGT. The ends were cut back, 2 bases at V and 3 bases at J, with 5 bases in the middle. CDR3 sequence reads: CASSYAGYEQYF. CDR3 DNA: TGTGCCAGCAGTTACGCCGGCTACGAGCAGTACTTC.

This chain uses TRBV19 with TRBJ1-3; D gene uncertain. Germline values: CDR1 LNHDA, CDR2 SQIVND (reference sequence). This CDR3 comprises 10 residues. Trimming left V 10 bases short and J 5 bases short, with 6 bases between. DNA of the CDR3: TGTGCCACCATTCGAAACACCATATATTTT. This sequence encodes CATIRNTIYF. The whole variable domain, filled in from reference TRBV19 and TRBJ1-3, reads DGGITQSPKYLFRKEGQNVTLSCEQNLNHDAMYWYRQDPGQGLRLIYYSQIVNDFQKGDIAEGYSVSREKKESFPLTVTSAQKNPTAFYLCATIRNTIYFGEGSWLTVV.

This clone was counted once. CDR3 DNA: TGTGCCAGCAGTGTGGGGAACGTGATGGAGGGGGAGACCCAGTACTTC. Encoded protein: CASSVGNVMEGETQYF. J is TRBJ2-5 and V is TRBV2; maybe TRBD2 (6 bases). This CDR3 spans 16 amino acids. The V and J ends lost 4 bases and 5 bases respectively, with 20 bases between them. From germline, CDR1 is SNHLY and CDR2 FYNNEI.

CDR3 coding DNA: TGTGCCAGCAGTAAAACTAGAGGGACCTACAATGAGCAGTTCTTC. Its protein is CASSKTRGTYNEQFF. The chain is built from TRBV6-5 and TRBJ2-1, with a tentative D call TRBD2 (5 bases). The CDR3 totals 15 residues. Trimming shortened V by 5 bases and J by 2 bases, and 13 bases separated the two germline ends. Germline V gene lookup returns CDR1 MNHEY and CDR2 SVGAGI.

V and J are TRBV6-2 or TRBV6-3 and TRBJ2-3; possibly TRBD2 for D (5 bases). This CDR3 region has 15 residues. Trimming took off 2 bases at V and 4 bases at J, with 13 bases between the two ends. Germline CDR1 MNHEY, CDR2 SVGEGT. The CDR3 DNA reads as TGTGCCAGCAGTTACCGAACTAGGGTGGCAGATACGCAGTATTTT. Translated: CASSYRTRVADTQYF.

The CDR3 is CATSDRPAQGRNEQFF. DNA for the CDR3: TGTGCCACCAGTGATCGCCCAGCCCAGGGGCGCAATGAGCAGTTCTTC. The chain links TRBV24-1 to TRBJ2-1, with D tentatively TRBD1 (6 bases). V lost 3 bases, J lost 6 bases, and 17 bases lay in between. Per germline, CDR1 KGHDR and CDR2 SFDVKD. The CDR3 extends over 16 amino acids.

V usage is TRBV7-9 and J usage is TRBJ1-1; 7 bases map to TRBD1. The germline CDR1 and CDR2 sequences are SEHNR and FQNEAQ (reference sequence). Trimming took 5 bases from V and 3 from J; bases not matched to a gene: 9. The CDR3 is 15 residues long. Here the CDR3 DNA reads TGTGCCAGCAGCCCAGCACAGGGGACATACACTGAAGCTTTCTTT. Translating gives CASSPAQGTYTEAFF.

The chain recombines TRBV4-1 with TRBJ2-5; 7 positions agree with TRBD2. CDR3 length: 16 residues. CDR1 is MGHRA, CDR2 YSYEKL, per germline. V was clipped by 0 bases and J by 3 bases; unmatched bases: 7. The CDR3 nucleotides read TGCGCCAGCAGCCAAGATTTCGGGGGAGGGGAAGAGACCCAGTACTTC. Residues: CASSQDFGGGEETQYF.

The J gene is TRBJ2-2, the V gene TRBV27; the match to TRBD2 covers 10 bases. After removal of 3 bases from V and 1 base from J, the junction contained 2 bases not matched to a gene. The CDR3 extends over 16 amino acids. CDR1 and CDR2 from the germline V gene are MNHEY and SMNVEV (reference sequence). CDR3 sequence reads: CASSFGLAENTGELFF. CDR3 DNA: TGTGCCAGCAGTTTCGGACTAGCGGAGAACACCGGGGAGCTGTTTTTT.

The chain employs TRBV7-2 and TRBJ2-7; 8 nucleotides agree with TRBD2. Trimming at V came to 6 bases and at J to 7 bases, leaving 8 bases not matched to a gene. Germline V gene lookup returns CDR1 SGHTA and CDR2 FQGNSA. This CDR3 has 13 amino acids. In DNA form, the CDR3 reads TGTGCCAGCAGACAGCGGGGGAGGGAAGAGCAGTACTTC. Amino acid sequence: CASRQRGREEQYF.

The chain joins TRBV2 to TRBJ2-7; 13 bases are a match to TRBD2. The germline V gene encodes CDR1 SNHLY and CDR2 FYNNEI. This CDR3 spans 15 amino acids. The V segment lost 7 bases and the J segment 9 bases; nucleotides outside the gene matches: 12. The CDR3 sequence is CASTLGLAGVGRQYF. The CDR3 DNA reads TGTGCCAGCACATTAGGACTAGCGGGAGTAGGCCGGCAGTACTTC.

The CDR3, as DNA: TGTGCCAGCAGCCCCCGGACAGGGGAGAGTGAAAAACTGTTTTTT. This sequence encodes CASSPRTGESEKLFF. This chain links TRBV7-2 with TRBJ1-4; 9 bases align to TRBD1. Germline values: CDR1 SGHTA, CDR2 FQGNSA. V trimming: 5 bases; J trimming: 7 bases; junction bases outside the gene matches: 8. The CDR3 spans 15 residues.

The chain couples TRBV5-1 to TRBJ1-5, with 8 bases identical to TRBD1. The V gene end was trimmed by 0 bases and the J gene end by 2 bases; junction bases not matched to a gene: 1. This CDR3 is 15 amino acids long. CDR1 is SGHRS and CDR2 is YFSETQ in the germline V gene. The CDR3 DNA reads as TGCGCCAGCAGCTTGGAGACAGGGGGCAATCAGCCCCAGCATTTT. This sequence encodes CASSLETGGNQPQHF. Drawing the rest from reference TRBV5-1 and TRBJ1-5, the complete variable domain is KAGVTQTPRYLIKTRGQQVTLSCSPISGHRSVSWYQQTPGQGLQFLFEYFSETQRNKGNFPGRFSGRQFSNSRSEMNVSTLELGDSALYLCASSLETGGNQPQHFGDGTRLSIL.